Below, 16 T cell receptor beta chains from the same sample are listed, as sequenced in a study of OX40 agonist ivuxolimab in advanced cancers. Generated by immunoSEQ multiplex PCR, the TCRdb table keeps only in-frame clones and is missing some. The repertoire includes about 89,000 clones, roughly 88% of them detected once, and 0.25% to 0.3% sits in the top ten. Sequences were derived from CD4+ or CD8+ T cells sorted from blood, sampled in a trial of the OX40 agonist ivuxolimab. These receptors all come from an adult with an advanced solid tumor such as melanoma, head and neck, liver or kidney cancer.

CDR3 nucleotide sequence: TGCGCCAGCAGTCCGCCAGGGGGCAGGCGCAACGGCTACACCTTC. The encoded protein is CASSPPGGRRNGYTF. The J gene is TRBJ1-2, the V gene TRBV5-1, with 8 bases matching TRBD1. Unmatched junction bases numbered 14, after V lost 5 bases and J lost 8 bases. This CDR3 region has 15 residues. The germline V gene has CDR1 SGHRS and CDR2 YFSETQ. The full variable domain, completed using reference TRBV5-1 and TRBJ1-2, is KAGVTQTPRYLIKTRGQQVTLSCSPISGHRSVSWYQQTPGQGLQFLFEYFSETQRNKGNFPGRFSGRQFSNSRSEMNVSTLELGDSALYLCASSPPGGRRNGYTFGSGTRLTVV.

The chain combines TRBV5-8 with TRBJ2-3; D is possibly TRBD2 (6 bases). The germline V and J ends were trimmed by 2 bases and 3 bases, with 7 bases remaining between them. CDR1 and CDR2 from the germline V gene are SGHTS and YDEGEE. The CDR3 totals 13 residues. CDR3 amino acids: CASSFGRTDTQYF. Written as DNA, the CDR3 is TGTGCCAGCAGCTTTGGGAGGACAGATACGCAGTATTTT.

V is TRBV27 and J is TRBJ1-1, with a weak D call TRBD1 (5 bases). V was clipped by 6 bases and J by 3 bases, with 14 bases between them. CDR1 and CDR2 (germline): MNHEY, SMNVEV (reference sequence). The CDR3 is 14 residues long. The CDR3 region has the DNA TGTGCCAGCAGAAAGGGGAAGTGGGACACTGAAGCTTTCTTT. It specifies CASRKGKWDTEAFF.

The sample holds one count of this clone. The gene calls are TRBV11-2 and TRBJ2-6, with D perhaps TRBD1 or TRBD2 (5 bases each). Looked up from germline, CDR1 is SGHAT and CDR2 is FQNNGV. The V gene lost 3 bases and the J gene lost 2 bases, with 8 bases spanning the gap. There are 15 residues in the CDR3. The CDR3 loop reads CASSLGTTGANVLTF. The CDR3 DNA reads TGTGCCAGCAGCTTGGGGACGACTGGGGCCAACGTCCTGACTTTC.

As to this clone: Its ends do not fully match the called genes, so a read error is possible. V is TRBV5-1 and J is TRBJ2-1; possibly TRBD1 for D (6 bases). Germline V gene data show CDR1 as SGHRS and CDR2 as YFSETQ. The CDR3 spans 12 residues. CDR3 protein: CASRLDSYEQFF. In DNA, the CDR3 is TGCGCCAGCAGATTGGACAGTTATGAGCAGTTCTTC.

The chain links TRBV5-8 to TRBJ1-4; D gene unclear. This CDR3 has 15 residues. Trimming left V 2 bases short and J 7 bases short, with 15 bases between. CDR1 SGHTS and CDR2 YDEGEE come from the germline V gene. The CDR3 protein is CASSLATQGSEKLFF. For the CDR3, the DNA is TGTGCCAGCAGCTTAGCGACTCAAGGCAGTGAAAAACTGTTTTTT.

This chain connects TRBV5-5 to TRBJ1-4; D is possibly TRBD1 (6 bases). This CDR3 spans 17 amino acids. Germline V gives CDR1 SGHKS, CDR2 YYEKEE (reference sequence). V lost 4 bases, J lost 0 bases, and 16 bases lay in between. The CDR3 loop reads CASSLDGQTPTNEKLFF. DNA for the CDR3: TGTGCCAGCAGCCTCGACGGACAGACCCCAACTAATGAAAAACTGTTTTTT.

CDR3 amino acids: CASSIQTTTDTQYF. The CDR3 bases are TGTGCCAGTAGTATACAAACAACAACAGATACGCAGTATTTT. V usage is TRBV19 and J usage is TRBJ2-3; D is uncertain. Germline V CDR1 and CDR2: LNHDA, SQIVND (reference sequence). V gave up 2 bases and J gave up 3 bases, with 9 bases separating them. The CDR3 has 14 amino acids.

The CDR3 sequence is CASSRAEAEAFF. In DNA form, the CDR3 reads TGCGCCAGCAGCAGGGCGGAGGCTGAAGCTTTCTTT. This rearrangement joins TRBV5-1 to TRBJ1-1; no firm D call. The CDR3 contains 12 residues. V was pared by 4 bases and J by 6 bases, with 10 bases between. Germline values: CDR1 SGHRS, CDR2 YFSETQ.

The chain has TRBV21-1 and TRBJ2-2; TRBD1, the D gene given by the table, was not confirmed from the DNA. TRBV21-1 is listed as a pseudogene. This CDR3 contains 18 residues. CDR3 residues: CASSKRVWGTENTGELFF. DNA for the CDR3: TGTGCCAGCAGCAAGAGGGTTTGGGGGACAGAGAACACCGGGGAGCTGTTTTTT.

V usage is TRBV7-9 and J usage is TRBJ2-7, with no clear D. Trimming removed 5 bases at V and 1 base at J, with 18 bases between. This CDR3 is built from 16 residues. Germline CDR1 SEHNR, CDR2 FQNEAQ (reference sequence). CDR3 DNA sequence: TGTGCCAGCAGCGACCGCGGCCCGAATACATCCTACGAGCAGTACTTC. It encodes CASSDRGPNTSYEQYF.

V gene TRBV21-1 combines with J gene TRBJ1-1; the table's TRBD1 call for D was not verified on the DNA. TRBV21-1 is given as a pseudogene. There are 17 residues in the CDR3. The CDR3 region is CASSKVTATASYTEAFF. In nucleotides, the CDR3 is TGTGCCAGCAGCAAAGTAACCGCCACAGCTTCGTACACTGAAGCTTTCTTT.

The chain carries TRBV5-1 and TRBJ1-4; 9 positions agree with TRBD1. The CDR3 has 13 amino acids. The junction had 6 bases not matched to a gene; V was cut back by 8 bases and J by 7 bases. The germline V gene encodes CDR1 SGHRS and CDR2 YFSETQ. CDR3 residues: CASSRGQGEKLFF. The DNA of the CDR3 is TGCGCCAGTTCTCGGGGACAGGGTGAAAAACTGTTTTTT.

CDR3 residues: CASSTYYEQYF. For the CDR3, the DNA is TGTGCCAGCAGTACTTATTACGAGCAGTACTTC. This rearrangement joins TRBV6-5 to TRBJ2-7; no firm D call. Germline CDR1 and CDR2: MNHEY and SVGAGI. This CDR3 is 11 amino acids long. The V end lost 5 bases, the J end lost 4 bases, and 6 bases lay between the germline ends.

This clone was seen more than once but under ten times. At one of its ends the junction is not consistent with the germline gene, which may arise from a read error. CDR3 DNA: TGCAGTGCTGGAGAGTACGAGCAGTACTTC. Protein product: CSAGEYEQYF. The chain carries TRBV20-1 and TRBJ2-7; no clear D gene. This CDR3 is 10 amino acids long. Germline loops: CDR1 DFQATT, CDR2 SNEGSKA (reference sequence).

This clone came up many times. V gene TRBV6-5 combines with J gene TRBJ1-2, with D unresolved. Germline values: CDR1 MNHEY, CDR2 SVGAGI. This CDR3 spans 15 amino acids. The V and J ends lost 5 bases and 0 bases respectively, with 13 bases between them. Here the CDR3 DNA reads TGTGCCAGCAGTAGGATGGGAGGATCTAACTATGGCTACACCTTC. This gives the protein CASSRMGGSNYGYTF.